These T cell receptor beta chains were read from a single sample in a study of blood T cells in healthy people across ages. MiXCR was run by TCRdb on the 5' RACE reads, yielding one entry per CDR3 protein. The top ten clones hold under 15% of a sample with fewer than 900,000 distinct CDR3 sequences, roughly 34% of them seen once. Sequences were obtained from blood. Source of these receptors: a man aged 18 to 29 in good health. Each CDR3 is given with its conserved first and last residue. A D gene is named only where the DNA matches it firmly. Size is stated for part of the rows, as once, few or many counts, or as a class when the clone is expanded.

v_gene	abundance	d_gene	j_gene	CDR3nt	CDR3aa
TRBV5-1	few	-	TRBJ2-1	TGCGCCAGCAGCTTGGAGAGGCTAAGCTCCTACAATGAGCAGTTCTTC	CASSLERLSSYNEQFF
TRBV5-1	few	-	TRBJ1-1	TGCGCCAGCAGCTTACTCGAGGTCACTGAAGCTTTCTTT	CASSLLEVTEAFF
TRBV7-2	-	-	TRBJ1-6	TGTGCCAGCAGACAAGCTGGTAGTTTGGCCCTCCACTTT	CASRQAGSLALHF
TRBV28	-	TRBD1	TRBJ2-5	TGTGCCAGCAGACCAACAGGGGAAGGCGAGACCCAGTACTTC	CASRPTGEGETQYF
TRBV4-3	few	TRBD1	TRBJ2-7	TGCGCCAGCAGCCAGGAACGGACAGGGCGGCCCTACGAGCAGTACTTC	CASSQERTGRPYEQYF
TRBV6-5	few	TRBD2	TRBJ2-3	TGTGCCAGCAGAACGGGCGGGGGGCCCCAGAATACGCAGTATTTT	CASRTGGGPQNTQYF
TRBV20-1	many	-	TRBJ1-2	TGCAGTGCTCCTGAGGACGAAGCTAACTATGGCTACACCTTC	CSAPEDEANYGYTF
TRBV12-3/TRBV12-4	few	TRBD1	TRBJ1-1	TGTGCCAGCAGCTCGGGACAGGGGTCCCTTGAAGCTTTCTTT	CASSSGQGSLEAFF
TRBV15	-	TRBD1	TRBJ2-5	TGTGCCACAGGAGACAGGGGGCTAGGAGAGACCCAGTACTTC	CATGDRGLGETQYF
TRBV7-9	few	-	TRBJ1-2	TGTGCCAGCAGCTTAGTTAGTGGCGCCCGGGATGGCTACACCTTC	CASSLVSGARDGYTF
TRBV6-5	few	-	TRBJ2-1	TGTGCCAGCAGCCAAGGGACACCACCTGAGCAGTTCTTC	CASSQGTPPEQFF
TRBV4-1	once	TRBD1	TRBJ2-1	TGCGCCAGCAGCCCCCGGACAGGGACGGGTAATGAGCAGTTCTTC	CASSPRTGTGNEQFF